This TCR beta chain comes out of a study of post-analysis software for immune sequencing data. Study results and caveats: By F measure, samples from a shared preparation batch strongly co-clustered. In patients, TRBV5-6, TRBV5-1 and TRBV20-1 belonged to five TRBV segments found more frequently than in controls. A significant reduction in normalized Chao1 diversity was observed in multiple sclerosis patients versus controls.

On this clonotype: Its antigen is currently unknown.

Built from TCR beta cDNA, the libraries had unique molecular identifiers in them. MiXCR was run by TCRdb on the PCR reads, yielding one entry per CDR3 protein. The table lists some 690,000 distinct CDR3 sequences, roughly 29% of them singletons. CDR1 is SGHTA, CDR2 FQGNSA, per germline. The V end lost 3 bases, the J end lost 8 bases, and 8 bases lay between the germline ends. CDR3 length: 12 amino acids. The TCR was taken from a girl aged 10 to 17 with multiple sclerosis. The chain uses TRBV7-2 and TRBJ2-1; D unclear. Sequenced sample: blood. CDR3 protein: CASSLERYEQFF. In nucleotides, the CDR3 is TGTGCCAGCAGCTTGGAAAGGTATGAGCAGTTCTTC.